The rows below give T cell receptor beta chains drawn from one sample of a study of cytotoxic CD8 clonotypes in ibrutinib-treated CLL. Assay used: immunoSEQ multiplex PCR; TCRdb lists only in-frame clones, some missing. There are fewer than 300,000 clones in the sample; about 72% occur only once, and around 6% lies in the top ten. The sample here was PBMCs, taken at disease progression, from a patient treated with ibrutinib. The receptors shown here come from a human donor with chronic lymphocytic leukemia. CDR3s include the opening cysteine and the closing phenylalanine or tryptophan. A D gene is named only where the DNA matches it firmly. Clone sizes are given selectively: once, few, many, or a class where the clone is expanded.

.	TRBD1	TRBJ1-2	TRBV29-1	TGCAGCGTGGGGACAGGGACAGGCTACACCTTC	CSVGTGTGYTF
.	TRBD2	TRBJ2-5	TRBV15	TGTGCCACCAGTAGCGGGGTGGAGACCCAGTACTTC	CATSSGVETQYF
.	.	TRBJ1-1	TRBV7-2	TGTGCCAGCAGCTTAGGAGGGGTTGGGACTGAAGCTTTCTTT	CASSLGGVGTEAFF
.	.	TRBJ2-7	TRBV7-2	TGTGCCAGCAGCTGGGAGGTGGGCTACGAGCAGTACTTC	CASSWEVGYEQYF
.	.	TRBJ1-5	TRBV4-1	TGCGCCAGCAGCCGTATCCAGGGGTTGGGGGATCAGCCCCAGCATTTT	CASSRIQGLGDQPQHF
.	.	TRBJ2-5	TRBV7-9	TGTGCCAGCAGCGGGTCCGAAGAGACCCAGTACTTC	CASSGSEETQYF
.	.	TRBJ2-1	TRBV4-1	TGCGCCAGCAGCCGCTTCGCACCTGGGGTGAGCTTGTTCTTC	CASSRFAPGVSLFF
few	TRBD1	TRBJ2-7	TRBV6-5	TGTGCCAGCAGTTACGGGACAGTCTACGAGCAGTACTTC	CASSYGTVYEQYF
.	TRBD1	TRBJ2-2	TRBV6-5	TGTGCCAGCAGTTTCGCGACAGGGCCCACCGGGGAGCTGTTTTTT	CASSFATGPTGELFF
.	.	TRBJ1-6	TRBV9	TGTGCCAGCAGCGTAGATAGAGGTTTAGCTTCACCCCTCCACTTT	CASSVDRGLASPLHF
.	.	TRBJ2-1	TRBV25-1	TGTGCCAGCACTAAGACGACAGGCATTTTGTCCTACAATGAGCAGTTCTTC	CASTKTTGILSYNEQFF
.	.	TRBJ1-1	TRBV4-2	TGTGCCAGCAGCCAAGATGACCGAAGGAACACTGAAGCTTTCTTT	CASSQDDRRNTEAFF
.	.	TRBJ2-7	TRBV18	TGTGCCAGCTCAGTACTCGGGGACGAGCAGTACTTC	CASSVLGDEQYF
.	TRBD2	TRBJ2-1	TRBV7-6	TGTGCCAGCAGCTTAGTTCTAGCGGGAGGAAGGTCCTACAATGAGCAGTTCTTC	CASSLVLAGGRSYNEQFF
few	.	TRBJ1-1	TRBV14	TGTGCCAGCAGCAGATTCTTCACTGAAGCTTTCTTT	CASSRFFTEAFF
.	.	TRBJ2-7	TRBV4-1	TGCGCCAGCAGCCAAGCCGCAGGGGATCACTCCTACGAGCAGTACTTC	CASSQAAGDHSYEQYF
.	.	TRBJ1-2	TRBV7-9	TGTGCCAGCAGCTTAGAAGGTCATGGCTACACCTTC	CASSLEGHGYTF
few	.	TRBJ2-7	TRBV7-9	TGTGCCACAGTCTCTCAGCAGAGTCCCTACGAGCAGTACTTC	CATVSQQSPYEQYF
once	.	TRBJ2-7	TRBV10-3	TGTGCCATCAGCCGGGGCTACTACGAGCAGTACTTC	CAISRGYYEQYF
.	.	TRBJ1-4	TRBV4-1	TGCGCCAGCAGCCAGTTTGGCTGGGAAAAACTGTTTTTT	CASSQFGWEKLFF
.	.	TRBJ2-7	TRBV5-4	TGTGCCAGCAGCTCGTCTCGGGGGTACGAGCAGTACTTC	CASSSSRGYEQYF
.	TRBD1	TRBJ2-1	TRBV5-1	TGCGCCAGCAGCTTGGCCGGGACAGGGGGTGGTTCAGCGCGCTACAATGAGCAGTTCTTC	CASSLAGTGGGSARYNEQFF
.	.	TRBJ1-2	TRBV7-9	TGTGCCAGCAGCTTCGGGAATATCTATGGCTACACCTTC	CASSFGNIYGYTF
.	.	TRBJ2-7	TRBV5-6	TGTGCCAGCAGCCCAGGCCCGGCGATCCCCTACGAGCAGTACTTC	CASSPGPAIPYEQYF
.	TRBD1	TRBJ1-2	TRBV28	TGTGCCAGCGGGGACAGGGTAAACTATGGCTACACCTTC	CASGDRVNYGYTF
.	.	TRBJ2-2	TRBV5-6	TGTGCCAGCAGCTTGGGGAGTAACACCGGGGAGCTGTTTTTT	CASSLGSNTGELFF
few	.	TRBJ2-5	TRBV10-1	TGCGCCAGCAGTGAGACTCCTAAAGAGACCCAGTACTTC	CASSETPKETQYF
.	.	TRBJ2-7	TRBV9	TGTGCCAGCAGCGTACGGGCCGACGACTACGAGCAGTACTTC	CASSVRADDYEQYF
few	.	TRBJ2-2	TRBV18	TGTGCCAGCTCACCATTGCCGGGACACCGGTCCGGGGAGCTGTTTTTT	CASSPLPGHRSGELFF
.	TRBD2	TRBJ2-1	TRBV27	TGTGCCAGCAGTTTTGGGACTAGCGGTTACAATGAGCAGTTCTTC	CASSFGTSGYNEQFF
.	.	TRBJ2-7	TRBV5-1	TGCGCCAGCAGCTTGGAGGCAGGGCGCGACGAGCAGTACTTC	CASSLEAGRDEQYF
few	TRBD2	TRBJ2-1	TRBV7-3	TGTGCCAGCAGCTCCGTAGCGGGAGGGACATACTTGGACAATGAGCAGTTCTTC	CASSSVAGGTYLDNEQFF
.	TRBD2	TRBJ2-7	TRBV6-1	TGTGCCAGCATGCGGACTAGCGGGGCCCTCTACGAGCAGTACTTC	CASMRTSGALYEQYF
.	TRBD1	TRBJ1-5	TRBV19	TGTGCCAGTAGTGAGGGGGCTTGGCAGCCCCAGCATTTT	CASSEGAWQPQHF
.	.	TRBJ2-5	TRBV2	TGTGCCAGCAGTGCTAGCCCCGCCAGGGATACCCAGTACTTC	CASSASPARDTQYF
once	.	TRBJ2-7	TRBV28	TGTGCCAGCAGTTGGGGCCGAGGGTACAGGTCCTACGAGCAGTACTTC	CASSWGRGYRSYEQYF
.	.	TRBJ2-1	TRBV9	TGTGCCAGCAGCGTAGGGCTAGTTCTGGATGAGCAGTTCTTC	CASSVGLVLDEQFF
.	.	TRBJ2-2	TRBV13	TGTGCCAGCAGCCTACGGAACGGGGAGCTGTTTTTT	CASSLRNGELFF
.	.	TRBJ2-7	TRBV7-3	TGTGCCAGCAGCCCAGGTGGGTGGGTCTACGAGCAGTACTTC	CASSPGGWVYEQYF
.	.	TRBJ1-5	TRBV4-1	TGCGCCAGCAGCCAGATAACGGGGGGGGGAAGGCCCAGCATTTTT	CASSQITGGGRPSIF
few	.	TRBJ1-1	TRBV4-1	TGCGCCAGCACTGTTGTAGGCAGGGGGAACACTGAAGCTTTCTTT	CASTVVGRGNTEAFF